These 4 T cell receptor beta chains were sequenced from one sample in a study of shared clonotypes between healthy human individuals (dated by TCRdb to the early 2020s). To prepare the library, the immunoSEQ multiplex PCR assay was applied. TCRdb carries this immuneACCESS record with in-frame sequences only. Its versions omit some clonotypes, under half of them owing to an unresolved V gene in the studies checked, with the rest unexplained. The table for this sample lists around 600,000 clones; approximately 97% of them were counted only once. The ten largest make up about 0.06% of the sample. The sequencing input was naive CD4+ T cells sorted from blood. What this sample's cell subset or site label stands for: CD45RA+ positively selected. The receptors were sampled from a woman in her 30s in good health.

The V gene is TRBV5-6, the J gene TRBJ1-2, with a weak D call TRBD1 (5 bases). The CDR3 runs 12 residues. CDR1 and CDR2 (germline): SGHDT, YYEEEE. Trimming stripped 4 bases from V and 7 bases from J, with 11 bases between. The CDR3 loop reads CASSSDRGGYTF. As DNA, the CDR3 is TGTGCCAGCAGCAGCGACAGAGGTGGCTACACCTTC.

V is TRBV11-2 and J is TRBJ2-1; D not resolved. The CDR3 has 13 residues. The V and J ends lost 5 bases and 10 bases respectively, with 15 bases between them. The germline gives CDR1 SGHAT, CDR2 FQNNGV. As DNA, the CDR3 is TGTGCCAGCAGCGTTCTGACGGTTAAGGAGCAGTTCTTC. Its protein product is CASSVLTVKEQFF. Looking up the rest from reference TRBV11-2 and TRBJ2-1 gives the full variable domain: EAGVAQSPRYKIIEKRQSVAFWCNPISGHATLYWYQQILGQGPKLLIQFQNNGVVDDSQLPKDRFSAERLKGVDSTLKIQPAKLEDSAVYLCASSVLTVKEQFFGPGTRLTVL.

The chain uses TRBV5-1 and TRBJ2-1; TRBD1 or TRBD2 may be the D gene (5 bases each). V shed 4 bases and J shed 0 bases, with 14 bases lying between them. CDR1 is SGHRS and CDR2 is YFSETQ in the germline V gene. The CDR3 spans 16 residues. The CDR3 DNA reads as TGCGCCAGCAGCCGTACCGGGACGGCCTCCTACAATGAGCAGTTCTTC. It specifies CASSRTGTASYNEQFF.

This chain connects TRBV9 to TRBJ2-6, with D tentatively TRBD1 or TRBD2 (6 bases each). This CDR3 spans 20 amino acids. Between the trimmed V and J ends, which lost 4 bases and 0 bases, there was a span of 23 bases. Germline CDR1 reads SGDLS; CDR2 reads YYNGEE. CDR3 region: CASSRTGGGQRFSGANVLTF. For the CDR3, the DNA is TGTGCCAGCAGCAGAACCGGGGGAGGACAGAGATTCTCTGGGGCCAACGTCCTGACTTTC.